A selection of T cell receptor beta chains follows, all from one sample in a study of CD8 T cells in ankylosing spondylitis. TCRdb independently ran MiXCR on the 5' RACE reads; one entry per CDR3 protein. The data contain over 100,000 distinct CDR3 sequences, 10% to 12% of them singletons. Sequenced: blood, either unsorted or a sorted T cell fraction (not recorded which). The receptor set was obtained from a female donor with ankylosing spondylitis or in good health (not recorded which). Both conserved end residues are part of each CDR3. Each record gives: CDR3 DNA, CDR3 protein, J gene, clone size, D gene, V gene. A D gene is named only where the DNA matches it firmly. Clone size is given for some rows only: seen once, a few or many times, or a class if the clone is expanded.

CDR3nt: TGTGCCAGCAGCGTAAGGGACAGGGGGCTGCGGCTAGCGGACTCTTCCTACAATGAGCAGTTCTTC
CDR3aa: CASSVRDRGLRLADSSYNEQFF
j_gene: TRBJ2-1
abundance: many
d_gene: TRBD1
v_gene: TRBV9

CDR3nt: TGTGCCACCAGTGATTCCAGCGGGAGAGGCTACAATGAGCAGTTCTTC
CDR3aa: CATSDSSGRGYNEQFF
j_gene: TRBJ2-1
abundance: NA
d_gene: TRBD2
v_gene: TRBV24-1

CDR3nt: TGTGCCAGCAGCCCCCTCGGGGCCTCTGGAAACACCATATATTTT
CDR3aa: CASSPLGASGNTIYF
j_gene: TRBJ1-3
abundance: many
d_gene: NA
v_gene: TRBV14

CDR3nt: TGTGCCAGCGGTCTGGCAGGGGGAACTGAAGCTTTCTTT
CDR3aa: CASGLAGGTEAFF
j_gene: TRBJ1-1
abundance: few
d_gene: TRBD1
v_gene: TRBV12-3/TRBV12-4

CDR3nt: TGCAGTGCTAGAGGGGACAGCCTGTACTTC
CDR3aa: CSARGDSLYF
j_gene: TRBJ2-7
abundance: many
d_gene: TRBD1
v_gene: TRBV20-1

CDR3nt: TGTGCCAGCAGTGCGGAGCAGGGGTATCAGCCCCAGCATTTT
CDR3aa: CASSAEQGYQPQHF
j_gene: TRBJ1-5
abundance: many
d_gene: NA
v_gene: TRBV2

CDR3nt: TGCGCCAGCAGCTTGGAGACTATCAATGAGCAGTTCTTC
CDR3aa: CASSLETINEQFF
j_gene: TRBJ2-1
abundance: many
d_gene: NA
v_gene: TRBV5-1

CDR3nt: TGCGCCAGCAGCTTGAGACTAGCGACTCATGAGCAGTTCTTC
CDR3aa: CASSLRLATHEQFF
j_gene: TRBJ2-1
abundance: many
d_gene: TRBD2
v_gene: TRBV5-1

CDR3nt: TGTGCCATCAGTGAGAACACCGGGGAGCTGTTTTTT
CDR3aa: CAISENTGELFF
j_gene: TRBJ2-2
abundance: many
d_gene: NA
v_gene: TRBV10-3

CDR3nt: TGTGCCAGCAGGCGTGCTGAAAAACTGTTTTTT
CDR3aa: CASRRAEKLFF
j_gene: TRBJ1-4
abundance: NA
d_gene: NA
v_gene: TRBV27

CDR3nt: TGTGCCAGCAGCCAGGCGGTAGCGGATTACAATGAGCAGTTCTTC
CDR3aa: CASSQAVADYNEQFF
j_gene: TRBJ2-1
abundance: many
d_gene: NA
v_gene: TRBV3-1

CDR3nt: TGCGCCAGCAGCTTAGGGACAGGGGGCTACGAGCAGTACTTC
CDR3aa: CASSLGTGGYEQYF
j_gene: TRBJ2-7
abundance: NA
d_gene: TRBD1
v_gene: TRBV5-1

CDR3nt: TGTGCCAGCTCACCCCGTGATAGCAATCAGCCCCAGCATTTT
CDR3aa: CASSPRDSNQPQHF
j_gene: TRBJ1-5
abundance: many
d_gene: NA
v_gene: TRBV18

CDR3nt: TGTGCCAGTAGCGGGGGACCCTACAATGAGCAGTTCTTC
CDR3aa: CASSGGPYNEQFF
j_gene: TRBJ2-1
abundance: many
d_gene: TRBD2
v_gene: TRBV2

CDR3nt: TGCAGCGTTACCGGGACAGGTTCCACCTACGAGCAGTACTTC
CDR3aa: CSVTGTGSTYEQYF
j_gene: TRBJ2-7
abundance: many
d_gene: TRBD1
v_gene: TRBV29-1

CDR3nt: TGTGCCAGCAGTTTACGAGGGTTAGGGAGTGGAAACACCATATATTTT
CDR3aa: CASSLRGLGSGNTIYF
j_gene: TRBJ1-3
abundance: NA
d_gene: NA
v_gene: TRBV28

CDR3nt: TGCAGTGCCCTCGGAGCCATCTACGGGACAGGGGGTTACTTC
CDR3aa: CSALGAIYGTGGYF
j_gene: TRBJ2-4
abundance: NA
d_gene: TRBD1
v_gene: TRBV20-1

CDR3nt: TGTGCCAGCAGTTATAACGGCCTTGAAGCTTTCTTT
CDR3aa: CASSYNGLEAFF
j_gene: TRBJ1-1
abundance: many
d_gene: NA
v_gene: TRBV6-5

CDR3nt: TGTGCCGGCCTGGGGATTTCTAGCTCTGGGGCCAACGTCCTGACTTTC
CDR3aa: CAGLGISSSGANVLTF
j_gene: TRBJ2-6
abundance: few
d_gene: NA
v_gene: TRBV11-2

CDR3nt: TGTGCCATCAGTGATGGGAGAAGCACAGATACGCAGTATTTT
CDR3aa: CAISDGRSTDTQYF
j_gene: TRBJ2-3
abundance: many
d_gene: NA
v_gene: TRBV10-3

CDR3nt: TGCAGTGCTAGATTGGTAGGAGGGAATGAGCAGTTCTTC
CDR3aa: CSARLVGGNEQFF
j_gene: TRBJ2-1
abundance: many
d_gene: NA
v_gene: TRBV20-1

CDR3nt: TGTGCCTGGAGTGGTGACGGGGGAAGGGACATTCAGTACTTC
CDR3aa: CAWSGDGGRDIQYF
j_gene: TRBJ2-4
abundance: many
d_gene: NA
v_gene: TRBV30

CDR3nt: TGTGCCAGCAGCCCCAAACCGGGACACGTTTACGAGCAGTACTTC
CDR3aa: CASSPKPGHVYEQYF
j_gene: TRBJ2-7
abundance: many
d_gene: NA
v_gene: TRBV7-9

CDR3nt: TGTGCCAGCAGAGACGATACGCAGTATTTT
CDR3aa: CASRDDTQYF
j_gene: TRBJ2-3
abundance: many
d_gene: NA
v_gene: TRBV12-3/TRBV12-4

CDR3nt: TGCAGTGCTAGAGAATTCCAGGACCACTATGGCTACACCTTC
CDR3aa: CSAREFQDHYGYTF
j_gene: TRBJ1-2
abundance: NA
d_gene: NA
v_gene: TRBV20-1

CDR3nt: TGTGCCAGCAGTTCGGGACGGGTCTACGAGCAGTACTTC
CDR3aa: CASSSGRVYEQYF
j_gene: TRBJ2-7
abundance: many
d_gene: NA
v_gene: TRBV12-3/TRBV12-4

CDR3nt: TGTGCCATCAGTGAGTCGGGGGAGACCCAGTACTTC
CDR3aa: CAISESGETQYF
j_gene: TRBJ2-5
abundance: many
d_gene: NA
v_gene: TRBV10-3

CDR3nt: TGTGCCAGCTTCGGGTTGACAGGGAGAGAGACCCAGTACTTC
CDR3aa: CASFGLTGRETQYF
j_gene: TRBJ2-5
abundance: NA
d_gene: TRBD1
v_gene: TRBV7-8

CDR3nt: TGCAGTGCTAGTCCAACCACCGACAGGGACGATGGCTACACCTTC
CDR3aa: CSASPTTDRDDGYTF
j_gene: TRBJ1-2
abundance: many
d_gene: TRBD1
v_gene: TRBV20-1

CDR3nt: TGCAGTGCTACCTTGTCCAGCTCCTACAATGAGCAGTTCTTC
CDR3aa: CSATLSSSYNEQFF
j_gene: TRBJ2-1
abundance: many
d_gene: NA
v_gene: TRBV20-1

CDR3nt: TGTGCCAGCAGCTCGCGGACAGGGGGGCAGGATGGCTACACCTTC
CDR3aa: CASSSRTGGQDGYTF
j_gene: TRBJ1-2
abundance: NA
d_gene: TRBD1
v_gene: TRBV7-6

CDR3nt: TGCAGCGTTAGGGACACCTTAATGAACACTGAAGCTTTCTTT
CDR3aa: CSVRDTLMNTEAFF
j_gene: TRBJ1-1
abundance: many
d_gene: NA
v_gene: TRBV29-1

CDR3nt: TGTGCCAGCACCCATCTCGGGACGGACGATCAGCCCCAGCATTTT
CDR3aa: CASTHLGTDDQPQHF
j_gene: TRBJ1-5
abundance: many
d_gene: NA
v_gene: TRBV5-5

CDR3nt: TGTGCCAGCAGTTCAAAGATGGGACGGGGAATGTACGAGCAGTACTTC
CDR3aa: CASSSKMGRGMYEQYF
j_gene: TRBJ2-7
abundance: many
d_gene: NA
v_gene: TRBV28

CDR3nt: TGTGCCAGCAGTCCGCACAGTATCTTCTACGAGCAGTACTTC
CDR3aa: CASSPHSIFYEQYF
j_gene: TRBJ2-7
abundance: few
d_gene: NA
v_gene: TRBV28

CDR3nt: TGTGCCAGCAGCGGTGCCGGCACGAACACCGGGGAGCTGTTTTTT
CDR3aa: CASSGAGTNTGELFF
j_gene: TRBJ2-2
abundance: many
d_gene: NA
v_gene: TRBV9

CDR3nt: TGCAGCGCTGGGACGGGCTCCTACGAGCAGTACTTC
CDR3aa: CSAGTGSYEQYF
j_gene: TRBJ2-7
abundance: many
d_gene: NA
v_gene: TRBV29-1

CDR3nt: TGCGCCAGCAGGACGGGGACTAGCGGGAACACAGATACGCAGTATTTT
CDR3aa: CASRTGTSGNTDTQYF
j_gene: TRBJ2-3
abundance: many
d_gene: TRBD2
v_gene: TRBV5-1

CDR3nt: TGTGCCAGCAGCCCCCTGACCAGCGGGAGACTTTTCGAGCAGTACTTC
CDR3aa: CASSPLTSGRLFEQYF
j_gene: TRBJ2-7
abundance: few
d_gene: TRBD2
v_gene: TRBV7-9

CDR3nt: TGTGCCAGCAGGGACAGCACAACTAATGAAAAACTGTTTTTT
CDR3aa: CASRDSTTNEKLFF
j_gene: TRBJ1-4
abundance: NA
d_gene: NA
v_gene: TRBV6-4

CDR3nt: TGTGCCAGCTCACCGCCGGGGACACCTGAACAGGGGCAGTACTTC
CDR3aa: CASSPPGTPEQGQYF
j_gene: TRBJ2-7
abundance: many
d_gene: NA
v_gene: TRBV18

CDR3nt: TGTGCCAGCAGCTTAGGAGGGGCCACAGATACGCAGTATTTT
CDR3aa: CASSLGGATDTQYF
j_gene: TRBJ2-3
abundance: few
d_gene: NA
v_gene: TRBV7-3

CDR3nt: TGTGCCAGCCCATTCGATGGGCAGTCCCCAAAAAACTCCTACGAGCAGTACTTC
CDR3aa: CASPFDGQSPKNSYEQYF
j_gene: TRBJ2-7
abundance: many
d_gene: NA
v_gene: TRBV14

CDR3nt: TGTGCCAGCGCCGGGACCACGGCGCGGCCCCAGCATTTT
CDR3aa: CASAGTTARPQHF
j_gene: TRBJ1-5
abundance: many
d_gene: NA
v_gene: TRBV12-3/TRBV12-4

CDR3nt: TGTGCCAGCAGTGTACAGGGGAGCTCCTACGAGCAGTACTTC
CDR3aa: CASSVQGSSYEQYF
j_gene: TRBJ2-7
abundance: many
d_gene: TRBD1
v_gene: TRBV12-3/TRBV12-4

CDR3nt: TGTGCCAGCAGCCAAGAAGATGCCAGGGGGCGCGTGGCAACTGAAGCTTTCTTT
CDR3aa: CASSQEDARGRVATEAFF
j_gene: TRBJ1-1
abundance: many
d_gene: TRBD1
v_gene: TRBV4-2

CDR3nt: TGTGCTAGTGGTTTTTTTAACGCAGGGAGGACCGGGGAGCTGTTTTTT
CDR3aa: CASGFFNAGRTGELFF
j_gene: TRBJ2-2
abundance: many
d_gene: NA
v_gene: TRBV12-5

CDR3nt: TGCAGCGCCCGGGACAATCCCTCTGGAAACACCATATATTTT
CDR3aa: CSARDNPSGNTIYF
j_gene: TRBJ1-3
abundance: many
d_gene: NA
v_gene: TRBV29-1

CDR3nt: TGTGCCAGTAGTATGTGGGGGGCCAGCAATCAGCCCCAGCATTTT
CDR3aa: CASSMWGASNQPQHF
j_gene: TRBJ1-5
abundance: many
d_gene: NA
v_gene: TRBV19

CDR3nt: TGCGCCAGCAGTCCAGACACTCACGGAGAGACCCAGTACTTC
CDR3aa: CASSPDTHGETQYF
j_gene: TRBJ2-5
abundance: many
d_gene: NA
v_gene: TRBV5-1

CDR3nt: TGTGCCAGCAGTCCGCGACAGGACTCGAACTATGGCTACACCTTC
CDR3aa: CASSPRQDSNYGYTF
j_gene: TRBJ1-2
abundance: few
d_gene: NA
v_gene: TRBV6-2/TRBV6-3

CDR3nt: TGTGCCACCAGTGATCCTATAAAGGGGAACACCGGGGAGCTGTTTTTT
CDR3aa: CATSDPIKGNTGELFF
j_gene: TRBJ2-2
abundance: many
d_gene: NA
v_gene: TRBV24-1

CDR3nt: TGTGCCAGCAGCTTTGTCGGGAGCGGCGTCGGGGAGCTGTTTTTT
CDR3aa: CASSFVGSGVGELFF
j_gene: TRBJ2-2
abundance: many
d_gene: NA
v_gene: TRBV5-5

CDR3nt: TGTGCCAGCAGCCCCACCCGGACAGCACTGAACACTGAAGCTTTCTTT
CDR3aa: CASSPTRTALNTEAFF
j_gene: TRBJ1-1
abundance: many
d_gene: NA
v_gene: TRBV7-9

CDR3nt: TGTGCCAGCAGCAACAGGGGGGAGACCCAGTACTTC
CDR3aa: CASSNRGETQYF
j_gene: TRBJ2-5
abundance: many
d_gene: TRBD1
v_gene: TRBV12-3/TRBV12-4

CDR3nt: TGCGAGCAGGTGGTCAATCAGCCCCAGCATTTT
CDR3aa: CEQVVNQPQHF
j_gene: TRBJ1-5
abundance: many
d_gene: NA
v_gene: TRBV5-1

CDR3nt: TGTGCCTGGGACCAGCTTGGGCGCAATCAGCCCCAGCATTTT
CDR3aa: CAWDQLGRNQPQHF
j_gene: TRBJ1-5
abundance: many
d_gene: NA
v_gene: TRBV30

CDR3nt: TGTGCCAGCAGCCCATACAGGGAGAGCACAGATACGCAGTATTTT
CDR3aa: CASSPYRESTDTQYF
j_gene: TRBJ2-3
abundance: NA
d_gene: NA
v_gene: TRBV7-9

CDR3nt: TGTGCCAGCAGCCCCCAGTTGTATCCGGGCACGAACACTGAAGCTTTCTTT
CDR3aa: CASSPQLYPGTNTEAFF
j_gene: TRBJ1-1
abundance: many
d_gene: NA
v_gene: TRBV7-9

CDR3nt: TGTGCCAGCACCCACCGCCCTGGGCCTCAGACTGAAGCTTTCTTT
CDR3aa: CASTHRPGPQTEAFF
j_gene: TRBJ1-1
abundance: many
d_gene: NA
v_gene: TRBV12-3/TRBV12-4